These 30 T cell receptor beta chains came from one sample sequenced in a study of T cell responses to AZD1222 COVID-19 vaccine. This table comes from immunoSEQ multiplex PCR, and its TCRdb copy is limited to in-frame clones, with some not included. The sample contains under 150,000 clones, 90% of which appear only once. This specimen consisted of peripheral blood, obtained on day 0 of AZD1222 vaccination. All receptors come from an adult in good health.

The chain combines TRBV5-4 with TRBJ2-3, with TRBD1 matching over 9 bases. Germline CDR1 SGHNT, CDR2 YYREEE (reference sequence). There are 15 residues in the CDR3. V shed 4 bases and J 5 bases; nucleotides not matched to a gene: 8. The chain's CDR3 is CASSVRQGVGDTQYF. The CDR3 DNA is TGTGCCAGCAGCGTGAGACAGGGGGTTGGAGATACGCAGTATTTT.

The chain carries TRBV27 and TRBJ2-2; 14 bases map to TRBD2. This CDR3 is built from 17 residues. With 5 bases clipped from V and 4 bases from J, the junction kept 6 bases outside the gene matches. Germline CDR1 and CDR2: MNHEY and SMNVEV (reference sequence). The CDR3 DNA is TGTGCCAGCAGTATGACTAGCGGGAGGGGCGGCACCGGGGAGCTGTTTTTT. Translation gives CASSMTSGRGGTGELFF.

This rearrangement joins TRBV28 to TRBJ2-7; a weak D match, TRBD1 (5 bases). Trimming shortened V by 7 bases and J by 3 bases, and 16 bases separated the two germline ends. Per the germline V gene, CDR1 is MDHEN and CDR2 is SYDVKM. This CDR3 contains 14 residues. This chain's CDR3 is CASTSKGAFYEQYF. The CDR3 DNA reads TGTGCCAGCACCTCAAAAGGGGCTTTCTACGAGCAGTACTTC.

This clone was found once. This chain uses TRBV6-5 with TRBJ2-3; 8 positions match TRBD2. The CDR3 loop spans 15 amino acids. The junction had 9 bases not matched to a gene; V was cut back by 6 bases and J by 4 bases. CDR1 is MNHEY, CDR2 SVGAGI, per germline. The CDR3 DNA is TGTGCCAGCAGCCCCCTCGGGGGGGCCCCAGATACGCAGTATTTT. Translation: CASSPLGGAPDTQYF.

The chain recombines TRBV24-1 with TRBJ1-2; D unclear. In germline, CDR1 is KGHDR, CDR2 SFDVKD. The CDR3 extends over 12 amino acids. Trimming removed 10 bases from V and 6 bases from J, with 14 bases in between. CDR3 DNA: TGTGCCACGGAAACGTTGAGGGATGGCTACACCTTC. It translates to CATETLRDGYTF.

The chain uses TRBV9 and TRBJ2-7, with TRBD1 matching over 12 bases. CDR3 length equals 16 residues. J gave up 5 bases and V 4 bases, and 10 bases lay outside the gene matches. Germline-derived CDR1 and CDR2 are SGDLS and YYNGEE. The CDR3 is CASSPTGQGARDEQYF. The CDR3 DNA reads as TGTGCCAGCAGCCCCACGGGACAGGGGGCAAGGGACGAGCAGTACTTC.

CDR3 sequence: CASRSSSPQAYEQYF. Written as DNA, the CDR3 is TGTGCCAGCAGATCAAGTTCTCCACAGGCCTACGAGCAGTACTTC. This chain links TRBV6-5 with TRBJ2-7, with D possibly matching TRBD1 (5 bases). The V end was cut by 6 bases, the J end by 2 bases, with 17 bases between. CDR1 is MNHEY, CDR2 SVGAGI, per germline. This CDR3 comprises 15 residues.

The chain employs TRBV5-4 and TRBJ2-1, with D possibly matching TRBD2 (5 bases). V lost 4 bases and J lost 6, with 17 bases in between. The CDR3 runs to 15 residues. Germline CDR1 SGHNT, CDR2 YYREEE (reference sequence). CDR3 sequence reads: CASSAYIRGPNEQFF. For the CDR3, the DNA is TGTGCCAGCAGCGCCTATATCCGGGGTCCCAATGAGCAGTTCTTC.

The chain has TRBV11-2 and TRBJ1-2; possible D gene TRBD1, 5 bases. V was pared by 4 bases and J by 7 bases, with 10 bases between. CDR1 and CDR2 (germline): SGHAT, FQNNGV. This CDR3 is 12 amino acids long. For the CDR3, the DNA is TGTGCCAGCAGCTGGGACCTCCTTGGCTACACCTTC. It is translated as CASSWDLLGYTF.

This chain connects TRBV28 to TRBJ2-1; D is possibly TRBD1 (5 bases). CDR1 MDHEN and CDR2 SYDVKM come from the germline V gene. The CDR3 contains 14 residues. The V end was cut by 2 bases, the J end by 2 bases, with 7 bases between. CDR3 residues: CASSLGAAYNEQFF. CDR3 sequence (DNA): TGTGCCAGCAGTTTAGGGGCCGCCTACAATGAGCAGTTCTTC.

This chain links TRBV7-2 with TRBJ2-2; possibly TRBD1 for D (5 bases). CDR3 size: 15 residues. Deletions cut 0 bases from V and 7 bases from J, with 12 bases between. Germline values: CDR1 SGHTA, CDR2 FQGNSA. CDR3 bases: TGTGCCAGCAGCTTAGCGCTGGGGCCGAACGGGGAGCTGTTTTTT. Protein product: CASSLALGPNGELFF.

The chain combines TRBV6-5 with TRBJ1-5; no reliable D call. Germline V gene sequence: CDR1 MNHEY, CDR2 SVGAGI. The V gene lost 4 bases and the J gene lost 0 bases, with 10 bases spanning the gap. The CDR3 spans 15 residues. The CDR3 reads CASSLAVHSNQPQHF. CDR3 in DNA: TGTGCCAGCAGTTTGGCAGTCCATAGCAATCAGCCCCAGCATTTT.

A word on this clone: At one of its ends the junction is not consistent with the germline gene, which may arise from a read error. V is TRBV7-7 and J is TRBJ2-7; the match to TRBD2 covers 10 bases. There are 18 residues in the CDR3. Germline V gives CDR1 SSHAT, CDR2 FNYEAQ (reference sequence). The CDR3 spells CASSLGRTSGKRAREQYF. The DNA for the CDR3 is TGTGCTAGCAGCTTAGGACGGACTAGCGGAAAGAGGGCGCGGGAGCAGTACTTC.

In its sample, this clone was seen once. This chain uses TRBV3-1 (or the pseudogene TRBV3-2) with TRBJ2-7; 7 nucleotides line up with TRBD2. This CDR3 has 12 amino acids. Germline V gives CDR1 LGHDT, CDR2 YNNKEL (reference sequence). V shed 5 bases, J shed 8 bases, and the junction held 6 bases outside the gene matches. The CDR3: CASSSAGTKQYF. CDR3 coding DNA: TGTGCCAGCAGCTCCGCCGGGACTAAGCAGTACTTC.

The CDR3 here is CASTGGGSPLHF. The CDR3 region has the DNA TGTGCCAGTACAGGGGGGGGATCACCCCTCCACTTT. The gene calls are TRBV6-5 and TRBJ1-6; 8 bases fit TRBD1. Germline CDR1 and CDR2: MNHEY and SVGAGI. V lost 9 bases to trimming and J lost 10 bases; unmatched junction nucleotides: 5. CDR3 size: 12 residues.

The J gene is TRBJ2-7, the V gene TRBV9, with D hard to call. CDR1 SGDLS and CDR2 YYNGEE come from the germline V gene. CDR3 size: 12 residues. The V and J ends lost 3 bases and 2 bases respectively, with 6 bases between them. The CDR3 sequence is CASSAQPYEQYF. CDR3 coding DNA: TGTGCCAGCAGCGCCCAGCCCTACGAGCAGTACTTC.

The CDR3 loop reads CASSQGWENTGELFF. The DNA for the CDR3 is TGTGCCAGCAGCCAAGGCTGGGAGAACACCGGGGAGCTGTTTTTT. V and J are TRBV4-2 and TRBJ2-2; D ambiguous. The CDR3 consists of 15 residues. Germline V gene data show CDR1 as LGHNA and CDR2 as YNFKEQ. V was shortened by 1 base and J by 1 base, with 7 bases between the two germline ends.

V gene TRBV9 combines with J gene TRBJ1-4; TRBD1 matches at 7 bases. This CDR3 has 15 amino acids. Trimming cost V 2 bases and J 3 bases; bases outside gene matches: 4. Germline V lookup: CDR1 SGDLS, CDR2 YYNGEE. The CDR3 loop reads CASSVAGTANEKLFF. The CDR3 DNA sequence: TGTGCCAGCAGCGTCGCCGGGACAGCTAATGAAAAACTGTTTTTT.

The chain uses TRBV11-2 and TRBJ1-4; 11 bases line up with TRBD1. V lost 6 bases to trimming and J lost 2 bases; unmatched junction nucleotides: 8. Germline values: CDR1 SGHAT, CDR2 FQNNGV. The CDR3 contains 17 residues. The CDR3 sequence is CASRWTGGPRTNEKLFF. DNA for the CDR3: TGTGCCAGCAGGTGGACAGGGGGCCCTAGGACTAATGAAAAACTGTTTTTT.

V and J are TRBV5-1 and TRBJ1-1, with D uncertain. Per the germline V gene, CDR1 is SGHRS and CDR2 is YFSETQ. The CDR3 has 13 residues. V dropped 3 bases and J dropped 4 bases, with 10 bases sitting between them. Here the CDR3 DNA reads TGCGCCAGCAGCTCTGACACAAGCACTGAAGCTTTCTTT. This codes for CASSSDTSTEAFF.

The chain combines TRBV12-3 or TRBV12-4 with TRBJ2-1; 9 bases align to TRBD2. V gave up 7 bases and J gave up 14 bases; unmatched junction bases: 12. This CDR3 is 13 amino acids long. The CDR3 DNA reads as TGTGCCAGCATTCGAATGGCGGGGGGGAGGAAGTTCTTC. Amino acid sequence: CASIRMAGGRKFF.

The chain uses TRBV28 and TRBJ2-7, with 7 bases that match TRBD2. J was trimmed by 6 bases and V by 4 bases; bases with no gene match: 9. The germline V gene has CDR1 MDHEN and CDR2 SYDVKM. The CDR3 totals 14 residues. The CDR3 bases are TGTGCCAGCAGTTGGGCTCGGGAGGTTGGCGAGCAGTACTTC. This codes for CASSWAREVGEQYF.

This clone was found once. The CDR3 DNA reads as TGTGCCAGTAGTATGCCGGATTCACCCCTCCACTTT. Residues: CASSMPDSPLHF. The V gene is TRBV19, the J gene TRBJ1-6; D not resolved. This CDR3 contains 12 residues. CDR1 LNHDA and CDR2 SQIVND come from the germline V gene (reference sequence). V was trimmed by 3 bases and J by 8 bases, leaving 5 bases between them.

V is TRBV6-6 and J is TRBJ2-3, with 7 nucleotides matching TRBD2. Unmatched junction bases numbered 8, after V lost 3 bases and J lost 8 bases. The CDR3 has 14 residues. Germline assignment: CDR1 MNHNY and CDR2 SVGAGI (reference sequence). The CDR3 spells CASSYSLAASTQYF. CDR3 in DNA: TGTGCCAGCAGTTATAGCCTAGCGGCCTCTACGCAGTATTTT.

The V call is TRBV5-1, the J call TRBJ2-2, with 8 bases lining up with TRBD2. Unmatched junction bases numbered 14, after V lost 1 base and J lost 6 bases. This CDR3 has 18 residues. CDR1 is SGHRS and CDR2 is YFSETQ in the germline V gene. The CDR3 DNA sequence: TGCGCCAGCAGCTTGCATATCGGGGTAGCGGGACTCGCCGGGGAGCTGTTTTTT. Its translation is CASSLHIGVAGLAGELFF.

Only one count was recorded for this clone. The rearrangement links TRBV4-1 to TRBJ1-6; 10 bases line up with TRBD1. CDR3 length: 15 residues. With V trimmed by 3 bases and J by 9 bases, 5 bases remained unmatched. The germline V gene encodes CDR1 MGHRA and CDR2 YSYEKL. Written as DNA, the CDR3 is TGCGCCAGCAGCCAGATAGACAGGGGGCTTTCACCCCTCCACTTT. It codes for CASSQIDRGLSPLHF.

CDR3: CASSEVGTGGMNTEAFF. The CDR3 region has the DNA TGTGCCAGCAGCGAAGTGGGAACGGGGGGTATGAACACTGAAGCTTTCTTT. The chain has TRBV14 and TRBJ1-1, with a weak D call TRBD1 (5 bases). Germline lookup yields CDR1 SGHDN and CDR2 FVKESK. V lost 5 bases and J lost 0, with 19 bases in between. This CDR3 comprises 17 residues.

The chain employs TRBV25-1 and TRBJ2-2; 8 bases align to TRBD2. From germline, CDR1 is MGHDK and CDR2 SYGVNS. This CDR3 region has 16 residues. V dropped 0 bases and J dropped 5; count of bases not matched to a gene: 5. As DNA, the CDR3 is TGTGCCAGCAGTGAATACGGCGGGAGGACAACCGGGGAGCTGTTTTTT. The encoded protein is CASSEYGGRTTGELFF. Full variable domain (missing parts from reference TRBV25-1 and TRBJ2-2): EADIYQTPRYLVIGTGKKITLECSQTMGHDKMYWYQQDPGMELHLIHYSYGVNSTEKGDLSSESTVSRIRTEHFPLTLESARPSHTSQYLCASSEYGGRTTGELFFGEGSRLTVL.

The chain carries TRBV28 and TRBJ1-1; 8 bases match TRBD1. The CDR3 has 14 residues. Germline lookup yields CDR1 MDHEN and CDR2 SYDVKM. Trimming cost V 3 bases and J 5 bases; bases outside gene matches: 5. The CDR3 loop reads CASSLRTGRTEAFF. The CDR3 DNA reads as TGTGCCAGCAGTTTGCGGACAGGGAGAACTGAAGCTTTCTTT.

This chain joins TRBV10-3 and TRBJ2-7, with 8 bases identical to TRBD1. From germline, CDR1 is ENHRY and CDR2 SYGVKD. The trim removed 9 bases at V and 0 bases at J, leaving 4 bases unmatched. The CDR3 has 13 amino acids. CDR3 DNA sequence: TGTGCCATGGGACAGGAGTTCTCCTACGAGCAGTACTTC. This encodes CAMGQEFSYEQYF.